Reported below is one T cell receptor beta chain. This clonotype turned up a few times. Its specific antigen is unknown. Base qualities are not recorded, but no much larger clone differs from it by a single base. The sample belongs to a study of blood T cells in healthy people across ages (dated by TCRdb to the mid-2010s). In terms of the full investigation: Template switching captured roughly one uniquely barcoded TCR beta cDNA molecule per two T cells in model experiments. To track age-related changes in TCR beta repertoire diversity, the study relied on deep sequencing normalized with unique cDNA molecular identifiers. Donors were grouped into four age groups: young (average roughly 17 years), middle-aged (39), aged (about 59) and long-lived (82). To avoid experimental bias, donors of different ages were distributed randomly across sequencing lanes. Using the same blood draw, the study looked at two additional independent replicas of 1 million unique cDNA reads for two donors, one aged 18 to 29 and the other aged 80 or older. On the study overall, not on this receptor specifically: Estimates of total diversity based on one million sequenced T cells were considered lower bounds and underestimates. The CMV infection status of donors was not known, potentially confounding age-related changes in expanded clonotypes. Compared with the aged group, more naive CD4+ T cells, fewer expanded clones and increased TCR diversity were shown by the long-lived group, suggesting age selection. There was a strong correlation between observed TCR beta diversity and the percentage of naive T cells measured by flow cytometry. Observed TCR beta diversity per million T cells fell roughly linearly with age, and a significant reduction was already apparent by age roughly 40. Conclusive comparison of naive and antigen-experienced compartments was prevented by the profiling of bulk unsorted PBMCs.

V is reduced by 8 bases and J by 2 bases, leaving a spacing of 13 bases between them. Its CDR3 holds 13 amino acids, cysteine through phenylalanine. The only DNA kept is the CDR3, 39 bases in frame from the first base. Reading the germline V gene gives CDR1 SQVTM and CDR2 ANQGSEA. The roughly 39 donors, aged roughly 6 to 90 years, were systemically healthy Caucasian individuals from Russia. Each donor gave ten milliliters of peripheral blood, collected into EDTA-treated Vacutainer tubes. Ficoll-Paque density-gradient centrifugation was used to isolate PBMCs, with at least 6.5 million per sample. Total RNA, at least 6 micrograms per sample, was extracted from PBMCs with Trizol reagent. For every donor, an aliquot of PBMCs went through flow cytometry to measure the percentages of naive CD45RAhigh/CD27high T cells. Library method: 5' RACE. The reads were generated on an Illumina HiSeq 2500. A second roughly 6 to 12 cycle PCR used a sample-barcoded 5' primer and a J-beta primer mix. A unique molecular identifier was introduced onto each TCR beta cDNA molecule by a template-switch 5' adaptor carrying 12 random nucleotides. Each sample yielded at least 3 million CDR3-containing paired-end reads. First-strand cDNA was synthesized from all RNA with the Mint cDNA synthesis kit, primed by a TRBC-specific oligonucleotide. After uracil-DNA glycosylase treatment, a first 18-cycle PCR used universal primers M1SS and BC2_uni_R on all cDNA. The authors processed their data as follows. For normalization, 1 million high-quality reads, each with a distinct molecular identifier, were randomly selected from each sample. Reads with shared molecular identifiers were discarded instead of being binned into consensus sequences. MiTCR, run with a Q25 quality threshold and the strictest error-elimination algorithm, handled CDR3 identification, clonotype clustering and error correction. A nonparametric unseen species model with Euler transformation was used to estimate a lower bound on total TCR beta diversity. In-frame beta chains were kept once TCRdb had trimmed the public reads at Q25 with fastp and called clones with MiXCR. When rows share a CDR3 protein, they turn into one entry using the most common DNA and genes. Clone size and V and J calls follow TCRdb, not the original study. This sample comprises about 1.8 million distinct CDR3 sequences, just under 50% of them detected only once. The ten largest clones represent over 2% of the sample.

Recombination connected TRBV29-1 to TRBJ1-5, with the D gene not clear enough to name. The sample comprised blood. This TCR was sampled from a woman aged 40 to 50 in good health. The CDR3 protein sequence reads: CSTRDGGNQPQHF. The sequence in DNA is TGCAGCACCCGGGATGGGGGCAATCAGCCCCAGCATTTT.